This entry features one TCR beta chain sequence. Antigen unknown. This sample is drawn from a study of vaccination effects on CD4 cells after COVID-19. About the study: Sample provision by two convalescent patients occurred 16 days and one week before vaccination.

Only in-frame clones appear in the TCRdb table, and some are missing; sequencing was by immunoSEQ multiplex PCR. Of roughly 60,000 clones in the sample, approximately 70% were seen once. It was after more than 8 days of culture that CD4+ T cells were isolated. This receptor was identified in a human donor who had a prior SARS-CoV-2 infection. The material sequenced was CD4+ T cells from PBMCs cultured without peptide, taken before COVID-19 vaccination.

CDR3: CASSETGPYGYTF. The DNA for the CDR3 is TGTGCCAGCAGCGAGACAGGGCCCTATGGCTACACCTTC. The J gene is TRBJ1-2, the V gene TRBV9; 7 bases line up with TRBD1. The CDR3 runs 13 residues. Germline V gene sequence: CDR1 SGDLS, CDR2 YYNGEE. J gave up 4 bases and V 3 bases, and 3 bases lay outside the gene matches.